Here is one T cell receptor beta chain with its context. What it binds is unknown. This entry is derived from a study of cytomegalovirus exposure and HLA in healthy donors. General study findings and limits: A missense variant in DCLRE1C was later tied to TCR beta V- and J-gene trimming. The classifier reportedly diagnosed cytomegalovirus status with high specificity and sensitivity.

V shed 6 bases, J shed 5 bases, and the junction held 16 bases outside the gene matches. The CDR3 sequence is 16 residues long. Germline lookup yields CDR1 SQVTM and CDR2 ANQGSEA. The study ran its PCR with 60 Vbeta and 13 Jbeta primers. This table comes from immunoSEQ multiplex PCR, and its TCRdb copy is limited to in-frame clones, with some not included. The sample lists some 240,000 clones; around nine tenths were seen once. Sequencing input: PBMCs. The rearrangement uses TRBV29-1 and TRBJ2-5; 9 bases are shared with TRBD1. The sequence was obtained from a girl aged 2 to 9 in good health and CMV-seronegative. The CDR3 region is CSVAGTGLNWEETQYF. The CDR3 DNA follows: TGCAGCGTGGCCGGGACAGGGCTAAATTGGGAGGAGACCCAGTACTTC.